A selection of T cell receptor beta chains follows, all from one sample in a study of blood T cell repertoires in COVID-19. TCRdb keeps only in-frame clones here, not all; method: immunoSEQ multiplex PCR. The sample has about 35,000 clones, almost 90% seen once. The sample comprised peripheral blood. These receptors all come from a human donor in a cohort sampled during active COVID-19. Both conserved end residues are part of each CDR3. D genes are given only for firm matches. Clone size is stated in some rows and not others, as once, few, many or a class when expanded.

d_call	v_call	j_call	clone_size	cdr3_aa	cdr3_nt
TRBD2	TRBV6-6	TRBJ2-2	NA	CASRGLAGGPTGELFF	TGTGCCAGCCGCGGGCTAGCGGGGGGGCCGACCGGGGAGCTGTTTTTT
NA	TRBV9	TRBJ1-3	NA	CASSVDPQGPGNTIYF	TGTGCCAGCAGCGTAGACCCCCAGGGGCCTGGAAACACCATATATTTT
NA	TRBV29-1	TRBJ1-3	NA	CSVASVGYGNTIYF	TGCAGCGTTGCAAGTGTCGGTTACGGAAACACCATATATTTT
NA	TRBV5-4	TRBJ1-5	NA	CASSLDRSGQPQHF	TGTGCCAGCAGCTTGGACAGGTCAGGTCAGCCCCAGCATTTT
TRBD2	TRBV3-1/TRBV3-2	TRBJ2-2	NA	CASTTSGLNTGELFF	TGTGCCAGCACTACTAGCGGATTAAACACCGGGGAGCTGTTTTTT
NA	TRBV21-1	TRBJ2-7	once	CASSIPDRTPYEQYF	TGTGCCAGCAGCATCCCGGACAGGACCCCCTACGAGCAGTACTTC
NA	TRBV28	TRBJ1-2	few	CASSTVIDGYTF	TGTGCCAGTTCGACAGTAATAGATGGCTACACCTTC
NA	TRBV5-1	TRBJ2-5	NA	CASSLAGGVETQYF	TGCGCCAGCAGCTTGGCCGGAGGGGTGGAGACCCAGTACTTC
TRBD2	TRBV28	TRBJ2-1	NA	CASSPGTSTYNEQFF	TGTGCCAGCAGTCCCGGGACTAGCACTTACAATGAGCAGTTCTTC
NA	TRBV7-9	TRBJ1-1	NA	CASSLGSGGAGLEAFF	TGTGCCAGCAGCTTAGGGTCGGGGGGCGCGGGTCTTGAAGCTTTCTTT
TRBD1	TRBV24-1	TRBJ1-1	NA	CATSDSQGRAEAFF	TGTGCCACCAGTGATTCACAGGGGCGGGCTGAAGCTTTCTTT
TRBD1	TRBV6-5	TRBJ2-7	NA	CASSARTGNYEQYF	TGTGCCAGCAGCGCCAGGACAGGAAACTACGAGCAGTACTTC
NA	TRBV10-3	TRBJ2-3	NA	CAISEKAASTDTQYF	TGTGCCATCAGTGAGAAAGCGGCTAGCACAGATACGCAGTATTTT
NA	TRBV28	TRBJ2-4	few	CASSLPQGAKNIQYF	TGTGCCAGCAGTTTGCCTCAGGGAGCCAAAAACATTCAGTACTTC
TRBD1	TRBV4-1	TRBJ1-5	NA	CASSEVTGGYQPQHF	TGCGCCAGCAGCGAAGTAACAGGGGGCTATCAGCCCCAGCATTTT
NA	TRBV19	TRBJ2-1	NA	CASSSQQGNEQFF	TGTGCCAGTAGTTCCCAGCAGGGGAATGAGCAGTTCTTC
TRBD2	TRBV3-1/TRBV3-2	TRBJ2-7	NA	CASSRGLAATYEQYF	TGTGCCAGCAGCCGAGGACTAGCGGCCACCTACGAGCAGTACTTC
TRBD1	TRBV18	TRBJ1-4	NA	CASSPPTGVSEKLFF	TGTGCCAGCTCACCACCGACAGGGGTGAGTGAAAAACTGTTTTTT
NA	TRBV18	TRBJ1-2	NA	CASSPDRSYGYTF	TGTGCCAGCTCACCCGACAGGTCCTATGGCTACACCTTC
TRBD1	TRBV19	TRBJ1-5	NA	CASTETGTYQPQHF	TGTGCCAGTACCGAGACAGGGACTTATCAGCCCCAGCATTTT
NA	TRBV10-1	TRBJ2-3	once	CASSESGLIITDTQYF	TGCGCCAGCAGTGAGTCCGGTTTAATCATCACAGATACGCAGTATTTT
TRBD1	TRBV7-8	TRBJ2-5	NA	CASSPDRAQETQYF	TGTGCCAGCAGCCCCGACAGGGCCCAAGAGACCCAGTACTTC
TRBD1	TRBV6-4	TRBJ2-1	NA	CASSRTGSYNEQFF	TGTGCCAGCAGTCGGACAGGGTCCTACAATGAGCAGTTCTTC
TRBD2	TRBV4-1	TRBJ2-7	NA	CASSQGTLAIEQYF	TGCGCCAGCAGCCAAGGCACACTAGCGATCGAGCAGTACTTC
NA	TRBV2	TRBJ2-3	NA	CASWEADGRLTDTQYF	TGTGCCAGCTGGGAGGCTGACGGGAGACTAACAGATACGCAGTATTTT
TRBD2	TRBV13	TRBJ2-6	NA	CASSLVGGRGSGANVLTF	TGTGCCAGCAGCTTAGTCGGCGGGAGAGGTTCTGGGGCCAACGTCCTGACTTTC
NA	TRBV3-1/TRBV3-2	TRBJ2-7	NA	CASSPDRLPRAEQYF	TGTGCCAGCAGCCCAGATCGACTACCTCGAGCCGAGCAGTACTTC
NA	TRBV28	TRBJ2-4	NA	CASSSQRSVAKNIQYF	TGTGCCAGCAGTTCCCAGCGGAGCGTAGCCAAAAACATTCAGTACTTC
NA	TRBV3-1/TRBV3-2	TRBJ2-7	NA	CASSDGAYEQYF	TGTGCCAGCAGCGACGGGGCCTACGAGCAGTACTTC
TRBD1	TRBV5-4	TRBJ1-4	NA	CASSRGGQGEKLFF	TGTGCCAGCAGCCGTGGGGGACAGGGTGAAAAACTGTTTTTT
NA	TRBV4-2	TRBJ2-7	NA	CASSQGLSSYEQYF	TGTGCCAGCAGCCAAGGTCTCAGTTCATACGAGCAGTACTTC
NA	TRBV5-4	TRBJ2-5	NA	CASRQDLVGETQYF	TGTGCCAGCAGACAGGACCTAGTGGGAGAGACCCAGTACTTC
TRBD1	TRBV7-2	TRBJ2-1	NA	CASSPGQTTTEQFF	TGTGCCAGCAGCCCGGGACAGACGACTACCGAGCAGTTCTTC
TRBD1	TRBV5-4	TRBJ1-3	NA	CASSFRQGPAVSGNTIYF	TGTGCCAGCAGCTTCCGACAGGGTCCCGCGGTTTCTGGAAACACCATATATTTT
TRBD2	TRBV4-1	TRBJ2-1	NA	CASSQSTGTTSYNEQFF	TGCGCCAGCAGCCAGTCAACCGGGACTACCTCCTACAATGAGCAGTTCTTC
NA	TRBV19	TRBJ1-2	NA	CASRPRGTNYGYTF	TGTGCCAGTAGGCCGAGGGGGACTAACTATGGCTACACCTTC
TRBD2	TRBV4-1	TRBJ2-1	NA	CASSQETSRSHNEQFF	TGCGCCAGCAGCCAAGAGACTAGCCGCTCCCACAATGAGCAGTTCTTC
NA	TRBV6-2/TRBV6-3	TRBJ1-2	NA	CASSFSGTIYGYTF	TGTGCCAGCAGTTTCTCCGGGACAATCTATGGCTACACCTTC
TRBD2	TRBV25-1	TRBJ2-5	NA	CASSRLAGRQETQYF	TGTGCCAGCAGCCGACTAGCGGGCCGCCAAGAGACCCAGTACTTC
TRBD2	TRBV7-6	TRBJ2-3	once	CASSLASGSGADTQYF	TGTGCCAGCAGCTTAGCTAGCGGGAGTGGGGCAGATACGCAGTATTTT
TRBD2	TRBV18	TRBJ2-3	NA	CASSFSKREADTQYF	TGTGCCAGCTCCTTCTCGAAGCGGGAGGCAGATACGCAGTATTTT
NA	TRBV24-1	TRBJ1-4	NA	CATSADMSVDFF	TGTGCCACCAGTGCAGACATGTCCGTCGATTTTTTT
TRBD1	TRBV3-1/TRBV3-2	TRBJ2-2	once	CASSRQGAGGGTGELFF	TGTGCCAGCAGCCGACAGGGGGCAGGCGGGGGCACCGGGGAGCTGTTTTTT
TRBD1	TRBV7-2	TRBJ1-2	NA	CARTTGGGYTF	TGTGCCAGAACGACAGGGGGTGGCTACACCTTC
TRBD1	TRBV2	TRBJ2-3	NA	CASSEAGQGQFTDTQYF	TGTGCCAGCAGTGAAGCGGGACAGGGGCAATTCACAGATACGCAGTATTTT
NA	TRBV15	TRBJ2-2	NA	CATSRDLGSSGGELFF	TGTGCCACCAGCAGAGATCTAGGCAGTTCGGGCGGGGAGCTGTTTTTT